These 5 T cell receptor beta chains came from one sample sequenced in a study of shared clonotypes between healthy human individuals. Assay used: immunoSEQ multiplex PCR; TCRdb lists only in-frame clones, some missing. The sample carries about 380,000 clones, about 96% recorded once. Input material: memory CD8+ T cells sorted from blood. As to subset: CD45RO+ cells pooled with CCR7-negative TemRA cells. The receptors originated from a man aged 30-40 years in good health.

The sample holds one count of this clone. J is TRBJ1-1 and V is TRBV28; 7 bases are a match to TRBD1. This CDR3 has 15 amino acids. Germline CDR1 MDHEN, CDR2 SYDVKM. V shed 6 bases and J 0 bases; nucleotides not matched to a gene: 7. CDR3 nucleotide sequence: TGTGCCAGCAGCCCCCGGACAGGCTTGAACACTGAAGCTTTCTTT. Translating it yields CASSPRTGLNTEAFF.

The V and J genes are TRBV28 and TRBJ2-7; D gene uncertain. V lost 2 bases, J lost 6 bases, and 8 bases lay in between. CDR1 MDHEN and CDR2 SYDVKM come from the germline V gene. The length of the CDR3 is 12 residues. CDR3 nucleotide sequence: TGTGCCAGCAGTTTAGGCAGGCCCGAGCAGTACTTC. Protein sequence: CASSLGRPEQYF.

The chain links TRBV19 to TRBJ1-5, with D unresolved. The CDR3 sequence is 13 residues long. In germline, CDR1 is LNHDA, CDR2 SQIVND (reference sequence). Trimming removed 7 bases from V and 4 bases from J, with 11 bases in between. Here the CDR3 reads CASTTARNQPQHF. In DNA, the CDR3 is TGTGCCAGTACCACCGCGAGAAATCAGCCCCAGCATTTT.

V gene TRBV6-5 combines with J gene TRBJ2-1, with D possibly matching TRBD2 (6 bases). The V and J ends lost 6 bases and 0 bases respectively, with 12 bases between them. Germline CDR1 MNHEY, CDR2 SVGAGI. The CDR3 sequence is 15 residues long. DNA for the CDR3: TGTGCCAGCAGCTCCGGGGGTAGCTCCTACAATGAGCAGTTCTTC. It encodes CASSSGGSSYNEQFF.

This clone has only one observation. The gene calls are TRBV7-2 and TRBJ2-5, with 12 bases lining up with TRBD1. V was pared by 4 bases and J by 7 bases, with 7 bases of the junction left unmatched. CDR3 size: 15 residues. CDR1 is SGHTA, CDR2 FQGNSA, per germline. CDR3 protein: CASSSSGQGAWTQYF. The CDR3 region has the DNA TGTGCCAGCAGCTCCTCGGGACAGGGGGCATGGACCCAGTACTTC.